These 26 T cell receptor beta chains came from one sample sequenced in a study of blood T cell repertoires in COVID-19. Method: immunoSEQ multiplex PCR; TCRdb's copy keeps in-frame clones and lacks some. The sample includes fewer than 650,000 clones, 85% to 90% of them seen just once. The source material was peripheral blood. These receptors were collected from a woman aged 50 to 60 with COVID-19, enrolled during active disease.

The gene calls are TRBV18 and TRBJ2-7; D is possibly TRBD1 (6 bases). The germline V and J ends were trimmed by 6 bases and 1 base, with 16 bases remaining between them. Germline-derived CDR1 and CDR2 are KGHSH and LQKENI. The CDR3 runs 15 residues. The CDR3 DNA is TGTGCCAGCTCGCGAACAGGGACCCCTTCCTACGAGCAGTACTTC. Translating gives CASSRTGTPSYEQYF.

V usage is TRBV6-5 and J usage is TRBJ1-2, with 11 nucleotides matching TRBD1. CDR1 is MNHEY and CDR2 is SVGAGI in the germline V gene. V lost 8 bases, J lost 8 bases, and 13 bases stayed unmatched. The CDR3 loop spans 15 amino acids. For the CDR3, the DNA is TGTGCCAGCCAACGACGGGACAGGGGGGTCGGGGGCTACACCTTC. Translation: CASQRRDRGVGGYTF.

The chain has TRBV29-1 and TRBJ1-4; D call uncertain. The CDR3 spans 13 residues. Deletions cut 4 bases from V and 6 bases from J, with 12 bases between. Germline CDR1 reads SQVTM; CDR2 reads ANQGSEA. The CDR3 nucleotides read TGCAGCGTTGGGGGAGTTATGGATGAAAAACTGTTTTTT. Translation gives CSVGGVMDEKLFF.

The chain carries TRBV5-5 and TRBJ1-2; TRBD1 is a possible D gene (5 bases). In germline, CDR1 is SGHKS, CDR2 YYEKEE (reference sequence). V lost 7 bases and J lost 5, with 18 bases in between. The CDR3 is 14 amino acids. The DNA of the CDR3 is TGTGCCAGCGCTTTCAGGGCGGGAGAATATGGCTACACCTTC. It is translated as CASAFRAGEYGYTF.

The rearrangement links TRBV6-5 to TRBJ1-2, with 9 bases lining up with TRBD1. Germline assignment: CDR1 MNHEY and CDR2 SVGAGI. V trimming: 6 bases; J trimming: 6 bases; junction bases outside the gene matches: 8. This CDR3 contains 14 residues. CDR3 sequence reads: CASRIDRDRDGYTF. Here the CDR3 DNA reads TGTGCCAGCAGGATAGACCGGGACAGGGATGGCTACACCTTC.

Turning to this clone: The junction differs from germline at one of its ends, possibly a read error. The chain combines TRBV9 with TRBJ1-2; no reliable D call. CDR3 size: 9 residues. In germline, CDR1 is SGDLS, CDR2 YYNGEE. Written as DNA, the CDR3 is TGTGCCAGCAGCCCGAGGAGGTCCTTC. Residues: CASSPRRSF.

Concerning this clone itself: The sample contains more than one DNA sequence encoding this CDR3. The J gene is TRBJ1-1, the V gene TRBV5-1; D ambiguous. Trimming took off 0 bases at V and 0 bases at J, with 6 bases between the two ends. The CDR3 covers 14 residues. Germline lookup yields CDR1 SGHRS and CDR2 YFSETQ. The CDR3 sequence: CASSLGTVNTEAFF. CDR3 bases: TGCGCCAGCAGCTTGGGGACTGTGAACACTGAAGCTTTCTTT. The entire variable domain, with the rest obtained from reference TRBV5-1 and TRBJ1-1, is as follows: KAGVTQTPRYLIKTRGQQVTLSCSPISGHRSVSWYQQTPGQGLQFLFEYFSETQRNKGNFPGRFSGRQFSNSRSEMNVSTLELGDSALYLCASSLGTVNTEAFFGQGTRLTVV.

The V call is TRBV6-5, the J call TRBJ2-3; D remains unclear. V lost 7 bases to trimming and J lost 9 bases, with 14 bases between them. CDR1 and CDR2 (germline): MNHEY, SVGAGI. The CDR3 covers 12 residues. The CDR3 spells CASTQTTTTQYF. In DNA, the CDR3 is TGTGCCAGCACCCAGACCACTACCACGCAGTATTTT.

The chain carries TRBV9 and TRBJ2-5; D may be TRBD2 (7 bases). Trimming shortened V by 4 bases and J by 5 bases, and 18 bases separated the two germline ends. This CDR3 has 15 amino acids. CDR1 and CDR2 (germline): SGDLS, YYNGEE. The CDR3 nucleotides read TGTGCCAGCAGCCCCAGGGCGGGGGCAGGGGAGACCCAGTACTTC. The encoded protein is CASSPRAGAGETQYF.

This clone is a singleton in its sample. J is TRBJ1-6 and V is TRBV5-1; D unclear. Per germline, CDR1 SGHRS and CDR2 YFSETQ. The CDR3 has 14 residues. The V end was cut by 3 bases, the J end by 9 bases, with 13 bases between. The CDR3 here is CASSSVSGSSPLHF. The CDR3 coding sequence is TGCGCCAGCAGCTCCGTAAGCGGGAGTTCACCCCTCCACTTT.

The V gene is TRBV10-3, the J gene TRBJ2-1; TRBD1 matches 7 bases. The CDR3 is 12 residues long. Germline lookup yields CDR1 ENHRY and CDR2 SYGVKD. Trimming removed 11 bases from V and 7 bases from J; junction bases left unmatched: 8. The CDR3 DNA is TGTGCCCTCCGGGACAGAGAAAATGAGCAGTTCTTC. Translated, it gives CALRDRENEQFF.

This clone is a singleton in its sample. The genes are TRBV7-6 and TRBJ1-5; D gene unclear. Germline-derived CDR1 and CDR2 are SGHVS and FNYEAQ. The CDR3 runs 15 residues. Trimming pared 1 base from V and 9 bases from J, leaving 16 bases between. In nucleotides, the CDR3 is TGTGCCAGCAGCTTAGTAGAGGGCCCTGAGGGGCCCCAGCATTTT. Translating gives CASSLVEGPEGPQHF.

The genes are TRBV4-1 and TRBJ2-1; 7 bases are shared with TRBD2. This CDR3 spans 15 amino acids. The trim removed 0 bases at V and 6 bases at J, leaving 5 bases unmatched. Germline CDR1 reads MGHRA; CDR2 reads YSYEKL. CDR3 sequence (DNA): TGCGCCAGCAGCCAAGATAGGGCTAGCGGCAATGAGCAGTTCTTC. It yields the protein CASSQDRASGNEQFF.

This chain joins TRBV7-3 and TRBJ1-1; perhaps TRBD1 as D (6 bases). The CDR3 runs 13 residues. Trimming removed 5 bases at V and 10 bases at J, with 17 bases between. Germline lookup yields CDR1 SGHTA and CDR2 FQGTGA. CDR3 DNA sequence: TGTGCCAGCAGCCCGAGCCCCCTGACAGGAGCTTTCTTT. Translated: CASSPSPLTGAFF.

The V and J genes are TRBV6-5 and TRBJ2-7; no definite D call. V gave up 0 bases and J gave up 4 bases, with 7 bases separating them. CDR1 is MNHEY and CDR2 is SVGAGI in the germline V gene. The CDR3 covers 13 residues. This CDR3 reads CASSYSAQYEQYF. CDR3 coding DNA: TGTGCCAGCAGTTACTCGGCCCAGTACGAGCAGTACTTC.

This clone occurred once. The chain's CDR3 is CATSDLNEQFF. CDR3 DNA sequence: TGTGCCACCAGTGACCTCAATGAGCAGTTCTTC. This chain connects TRBV24-1 to TRBJ2-1; D remains unclear. CDR3 size: 11 residues. The germline V gene encodes CDR1 KGHDR and CDR2 SFDVKD. V lost 4 bases and J 6 bases, leaving 3 bases between the germline ends.

CDR3 amino acids: CASSPSFETQYF. The CDR3 nucleotides are TGTGCCAGCAGCCCAAGCTTCGAGACCCAGTACTTC. This rearrangement joins TRBV7-9 to TRBJ2-5, with unresolved D. The germline gives CDR1 SEHNR, CDR2 FQNEAQ (reference sequence). Trimming removed 5 bases at V and 5 bases at J, with 9 bases between. The CDR3 runs 12 residues. Full variable domain (remainder filled in from reference TRBV7-9 and TRBJ2-5): DTGVSQNPRHKITKRGQNVTFRCDPISEHNRLYWYRQTLGQGPEFLTYFQNEAQLEKSRLLSDRFSAERPKGSFSTLEIQRTEQGDSAMYLCASSPSFETQYFGPGTRLLVL.

The chain employs TRBV27 and TRBJ2-7; D might be TRBD2 (5 bases). In germline, CDR1 is MNHEY, CDR2 SMNVEV (reference sequence). This CDR3 is 11 amino acids long. Trimming removed 5 bases from V and 6 bases from J, with 8 bases in between. In nucleotides, the CDR3 is TGTGCCAGCAGTCGGGGTCTCGAGCAGTACTTC. This gives the protein CASSRGLEQYF.

The rearrangement joins TRBV19 to TRBJ2-5; the match to TRBD1 covers 7 bases. This CDR3 is 14 amino acids long. V lost 4 bases to trimming and J lost 7 bases; unmatched junction nucleotides: 9. Germline lookup yields CDR1 LNHDA and CDR2 SQIVND (reference sequence). The CDR3 is CASSRNQGVGTQYF. CDR3 nucleotides: TGTGCCAGTAGTAGGAACCAGGGGGTTGGGACCCAGTACTTC.

This clone has more than one count but fewer than ten. The gene calls are TRBV30 and TRBJ1-5; 7 nucleotides line up with TRBD1. The CDR3 contains 13 residues. Trimming cost V 3 bases and J 8 bases; bases outside gene matches: 7. The V gene's germline CDR1 is GTSNPN and CDR2 SVGIG (reference sequence). DNA for the CDR3: TGTGCCTGGAGCTCGACAGGGAGAGAGCCCCAGCATTTT. Residues: CAWSSTGREPQHF.

The chain employs TRBV7-9 and TRBJ2-3, with 9 bases that match TRBD2. Losses at the gene ends were 6 bases for V and 2 bases for J; bases not matched to a gene: 6. This CDR3 has 15 amino acids. Germline loops: CDR1 SEHNR, CDR2 FQNEAQ (reference sequence). Written as DNA, the CDR3 is TGTGCCAGCAGAAGAGCGGGGGGCCTCACAGATACGCAGTATTTT. As protein: CASRRAGGLTDTQYF.

The genes are TRBV24-1 and TRBJ2-7, with 7 bases identical to TRBD2. Trimming at V came to 4 bases and at J to 0 bases, leaving 2 bases not matched to a gene. This CDR3 has 14 amino acids. Germline CDR1 KGHDR, CDR2 SFDVKD. The CDR3 is CATSETGGSYEQYF. Here the CDR3 DNA reads TGTGCCACCAGTGAGACGGGGGGCTCCTACGAGCAGTACTTC.

V is TRBV11-2 and J is TRBJ1-5, with D perhaps matching TRBD1 (6 bases). The CDR3 totals 16 residues. Deletions cut 0 bases from V and 0 bases from J, with 9 bases between. The germline CDR1 and CDR2 sequences are SGHAT and FQNNGV. CDR3 protein: CASSLDSDSSNQPQHF. CDR3 DNA: TGTGCCAGCAGCTTAGATTCGGACAGTAGCAATCAGCCCCAGCATTTT. The entire variable domain, with the rest obtained from reference TRBV11-2 and TRBJ1-5, is as follows: EAGVAQSPRYKIIEKRQSVAFWCNPISGHATLYWYQQILGQGPKLLIQFQNNGVVDDSQLPKDRFSAERLKGVDSTLKIQPAKLEDSAVYLCASSLDSDSSNQPQHFGDGTRLSIL.

This chain connects TRBV6-5 to TRBJ2-7; possible D gene TRBD1, 5 bases. Trimming shortened V by 6 bases and J by 1 base, and 13 bases separated the two germline ends. This CDR3 has 14 residues. Germline lookup yields CDR1 MNHEY and CDR2 SVGAGI. The CDR3 coding sequence is TGTGCCAGCAGCATGGGGCTACAGTCCTACGAGCAGTACTTC. It translates to CASSMGLQSYEQYF.

This clone was detected a few times. The rearrangement links TRBV3-1 (or the pseudogene TRBV3-2) to TRBJ1-2; TRBD1 matches 7 bases. The CDR3 is made up of 12 amino acids. From germline, CDR1 is LGHDT and CDR2 YNNKEL (reference sequence). J lost 6 bases, V lost 7 bases, and 5 bases had no gene match. The chain's CDR3 is CASTRQGHGYTF. DNA for the CDR3: TGTGCCAGCACCCGACAGGGACATGGCTACACCTTC.

This clone showed up just once. This chain joins TRBV2 and TRBJ2-1; D is perhaps TRBD2 (7 bases). The germline gives CDR1 SNHLY, CDR2 FYNNEI. The V gene lost 6 bases and the J gene lost 1 base, with 16 bases spanning the gap. This CDR3 is built from 16 residues. The CDR3 loop reads CASRRSRGGSYNEQFF. CDR3 in DNA: TGTGCCAGCAGGAGGTCTAGGGGGGGATCCTACAATGAGCAGTTCTTC.